Reported below is one T cell receptor beta chain. The data stem from a study of cytomegalovirus exposure and HLA in healthy donors. This PCR relied on a set of 60 Vbeta primers and 13 Jbeta primers. Assay: immunoSEQ multiplex PCR; the TCRdb copy retains only in-frame clones and omits some. The profile shows 150,000 to 200,000 clones, about 88% of them singletons. The CDR3 consists of 14 residues. V was clipped by 7 bases and J by 2 bases; unmatched bases: 5. Germline V gene sequence: CDR1 LNHDA, CDR2 SQIVND (reference sequence). V is TRBV19 and J is TRBJ1-1, with TRBD1 matching over 9 bases. The TCR was taken from a woman aged 18-29 years in good health and CMV-seronegative. Sequenced sample: PBMCs. CDR3 sequence: CASTSDRGNTEAFF. The CDR3 DNA is TGTGCCAGTACCTCGGACAGGGGCAACACTGAAGCTTTCTTT.